A selection of T cell receptor beta chains follows, all from one sample in a study of blood T cells in healthy people across ages. From the 5' RACE reads, TCRdb called clonotypes with MiXCR, one entry per CDR3 protein. The data show hundreds of thousands of distinct CDR3 sequences, around 48% seen once. The sample taken for sequencing was blood. Every receptor here comes from a woman in her sixties or seventies in good health. CDR3s include the opening cysteine and the closing phenylalanine or tryptophan. D genes are given only for firm matches. Clone size appears in some rows only: once, few, many, or a class for an expanded clone.

clone_size,v_call,j_call,d_call,cdr3_nt,cdr3_aa
.,TRBV3-1,TRBJ2-5,.,TGTGCCAGCAGCCACGGTGGGACCCGGTACTTC,CASSHGGTRYF
once,TRBV6-2/TRBV6-3,TRBJ1-1,.,TGTGCCAGCAGTTACTCGAGTGTAGACGCGTCCGCCACTGAAGCTTTCTTT,CASSYSSVDASATEAFF
.,TRBV4-2,TRBJ1-2,TRBD1,TGTGCCAGCAGCCAAGCTGGACAGGGGGCTCTCGATGGCTACACCTTC,CASSQAGQGALDGYTF
.,TRBV12-3/TRBV12-4,TRBJ1-1,.,TGTGCCAGCGGTATTTTCGCTGAAGCTTTCTTT,CASGIFAEAFF
.,TRBV20-1,TRBJ2-2,.,TGCAGTGCTAGAGGTCGATCTGAGGGGGAGCTGTTTTTT,CSARGRSEGELFF
few,TRBV7-9,TRBJ2-7,TRBD2,TGTGCCAGCAGGGCCGGGACTAGCGTCCACGAGCAGTACTTC,CASRAGTSVHEQYF
.,TRBV5-8,TRBJ2-1,TRBD1,TGTGCCAGCAGACGGGACAGGGGTTGGCATGAGCAGTTCTTC,CASRRDRGWHEQFF
.,TRBV24-1,TRBJ2-7,TRBD2,TGTGCCACCAGTGATTCGAGGACTAGCGGGAGAAATGAGCAGTACTTC,CATSDSRTSGRNEQYF
few,TRBV7-2,TRBJ2-5,.,TGTGCCAGCAGCTTAGCGGTCGGCGTTGAGTACTTC,CASSLAVGVEYF
many,TRBV10-3,TRBJ2-1,.,TGTGCCATCAGTGAGTGGATATACAATGAGCAGTTCTTC,CAISEWIYNEQFF
few,TRBV18,TRBJ2-1,.,TGTGCCAGCTCACCAGGCCGCGGGGATAGACACAATGAGCAGTTCTTC,CASSPGRGDRHNEQFF
.,TRBV9,TRBJ2-3,.,TGTGCCAGCAGCGTAAGGGCTAGCGGCACAGATACGCAGTATTTT,CASSVRASGTDTQYF
.,TRBV7-2,TRBJ2-3,.,TGTGCCAGCACCCCCCAGATGACTTCCGATACGCAGTATTTT,CASTPQMTSDTQYF
.,TRBV20-1,TRBJ2-3,TRBD2,TGCAGTGCGGGAGGGGACGCCAACACAGATACGCAGTATTTT,CSAGGDANTDTQYF
.,TRBV2,TRBJ1-2,TRBD1,TGTGCCAGCAGTAACCGGACAGGGAGCTATGGCTACACCTTC,CASSNRTGSYGYTF
many,TRBV6-1,TRBJ2-4,.,TGTGCCAGCAGTGAAGGCCGGATGGGGGGAAACATTCAGTACTTC,CASSEGRMGGNIQYF
few,TRBV20-1,TRBJ2-7,.,TGCAGTGCTAGAGATAGGGCTAGCGTCTTGACCTACGAGCAGTACTTC,CSARDRASVLTYEQYF
few,TRBV27,TRBJ2-7,.,TGTGCCAGCAAAAGGGACGGATCAGCCTACGAGCAGTACTTC,CASKRDGSAYEQYF
.,TRBV12-5,TRBJ2-1,TRBD2,TGTGCTAGTTCGGGGGGGGCGCAAAGCTCCTACAATGAGCAGTTCTTC,CASSGGAQSSYNEQFF
.,TRBV7-2,TRBJ2-3,.,TGTGCCAGCAGCTCAAAGCAAGGGGGAGGCACAGATACGCAGTATTTT,CASSSKQGGGTDTQYF
few,TRBV7-9,TRBJ1-1,TRBD1,TGTGCCAGCAGCAAAGGGACAGGGGGACACATGAACACTGAAGCTTTCTTT,CASSKGTGGHMNTEAFF
few,TRBV28,TRBJ2-7,TRBD2,TGTGCCAGCAAGCCTAGCGGGAGGGCCGCATCCTACAATGAGCAGTACTTC,CASKPSGRAASYNEQYF
.,TRBV18,TRBJ2-3,TRBD1,TGTGCCAGCTCACCTGGACAGGCATTTAGCACAGATACGCAGTATTTT,CASSPGQAFSTDTQYF
.,TRBV6-6,TRBJ2-7,.,TGTGCCAGCAACGCCCAGACAATAAACTACGAGCAGTACTTC,CASNAQTINYEQYF
once,TRBV28,TRBJ2-1,TRBD2,TGTGCCAGCAGGGCCGGGACTAAATACAATGAGCAGTTCTTC,CASRAGTKYNEQFF
.,TRBV12-3/TRBV12-4,TRBJ2-7,TRBD2,TGTGCCAGCAAACGAGCGGGAGCCCCCTACGAGCAGTACTTC,CASKRAGAPYEQYF